These T cell receptor beta chains were read from a single sample in a study of technical replicates of blood from a handful of donors. Profiling relied on immunoSEQ multiplex PCR, and the TCRdb table lists in-frame clones only, not all of them. The sample has fewer than 85,000 clones; roughly 90% are singletons. The sample comprised PBMCs. All receptors derive from a human donor in good health. Some clones in this sample may be carry-over from other donors' samples. CDR3s include the opening cysteine and the closing phenylalanine or tryptophan. A D gene is named only where the DNA matches it firmly. Not every row has a clone size; where given, it reads once, few, many or a size class.

>NA|TRBV11-2|15|TRBJ2-5|NA
CASSPLRGLQETQYF
TGTGCCAGCAGCCCCCTTAGAGGCCTACAAGAGACCCAGTACTTC
>NA|TRBV19|15|TRBJ1-1|NA
CASSSRTAGEPEAFF
TGTGCCAGTAGTTCCCGGACAGCTGGGGAGCCTGAAGCTTTCTTT
>TRBD1|TRBV7-2|13|TRBJ2-7|NA
CASSPPGQGVSYF
TGTGCCAGCAGCCCCCCGGGACAGGGGGTTTCGTACTTC
>NA|TRBV7-2|13|TRBJ1-3|NA
CASSARQGNTIYF
TGTGCCAGCAGCGCCCGACAGGGAAACACCATATATTTT
>NA|TRBV7-2|13|TRBJ2-7|NA
CASSLGGFYEQYF
TGTGCCAGCAGCTTAGGCGGGTTCTACGAGCAGTACTTC
>NA|TRBV6-6|14|TRBJ2-1|NA
CASSYGTSHNEQFF
TGTGCCAGCAGTTACGGGACATCTCACAATGAGCAGTTCTTC
>NA|TRBV18|12|TRBJ1-1|NA
CASSSMNTEAFF
TGTGCCAGCTCATCCATGAACACTGAAGCTTTCTTT
>TRBD1|TRBV6-5|14|TRBJ2-7|NA
CASSDRVNPYEQYF
TGTGCCAGCAGTGACAGGGTAAACCCCTACGAGCAGTACTTC
>NA|TRBV6-6|15|TRBJ2-5|once
CASRRGRTPQETQYF
TGTGCCAGCAGGCGCGGCCGCACACCCCAAGAGACCCAGTACTTC
>NA|TRBV27|15|TRBJ2-2|NA
CASSLQGRGTGELFF
TGTGCCAGCAGTTTACAGGGGAGGGGCACCGGGGAGCTGTTTTTT
>TRBD1|TRBV7-2|14|TRBJ2-7|NA
CASSSDRGSYEQYF
TGTGCCAGCAGCTCGGACAGGGGATCCTACGAGCAGTACTTC
>NA|TRBV5-1|14|TRBJ1-6|few
CASSLSGGYSPLHF
TGCGCCAGCAGCTTATCGGGGGGCTATTCACCCCTCCACTTT
>NA|TRBV5-4|16|TRBJ2-3|NA
CASSFPGPGDTDTQYF
TGTGCCAGCAGCTTTCCGGGACCGGGAGACACAGATACGCAGTATTTT
>TRBD2|TRBV27|16|TRBJ2-3|NA
CASSLYTGGSTDTQYF
TGTGCCAGCAGTTTATACACGGGGGGAAGCACAGATACGCAGTATTTT
>NA|TRBV7-9|12|TRBJ2-3|NA
CASSSEGDTQYF
TGTGCCAGCAGCTCGGAGGGAGATACGCAGTATTTT
>NA|TRBV6-5|15|TRBJ1-1|once
CASRINRELNTEAFF
TGTGCCAGCAGGATAAACAGGGAGCTGAACACTGAAGCTTTCTTT
>NA|TRBV2|15|TRBJ2-7|few
CASNPPWGQHYEQYF
TGTGCCAGCAACCCACCTTGGGGCCAACACTACGAGCAGTACTTC
>TRBD2|TRBV4-1|21|TRBJ2-1|NA
CASSQQVRLAGTKSSYNEQFF
TGCGCCAGCAGCCAACAGGTAAGACTAGCGGGGACCAAGAGCTCCTACAATGAGCAGTTCTTC